This TCR beta chain was captured in a study of T cells in Graves' hyperthyroidism and ophthalmopathy. The study's findings and limits: A model built on 13 V-J features separated ophthalmopathy from stable hyperthyroidism. The majority of expanded thyroid clonotypes above 0.001 also appeared in blood.

TCR beta CDR3 regions were amplified from RNA. TCR CDR3 underwent first-round RT-PCR with the HTBI primer set. TCRdb re-analysed the multiplex PCR reads in MiXCR, keeping a single row per CDR3 protein. The sample shows around 720,000 distinct CDR3 sequences, approximately 36% of them seen only once. On this clonotype: The antigen is undetermined. Compared with germline, one end of the junction differs, possibly owing to a read error.

This receptor was taken from a woman in her forties with Graves' hyperthyroidism. Sequenced: blood.

The CDR3 coding sequence is TGTGTCAGCAGCCCTGTCGGAACTGAAGCTTTCTTT. Protein product: CVSSPVGTEAFF. The J gene is TRBJ1-1, the V gene TRBV7-9; D uncertain. CDR1 is SEHNR, CDR2 FQNEAQ, per germline (reference sequence). There are 12 residues in the CDR3.